These T cell receptor beta chains were read from a single sample in a study of cytomegalovirus exposure and HLA in healthy donors. The repertoire was sequenced with immunoSEQ multiplex PCR; TCRdb's copy has only in-frame clones and lacks some. Among under 200,000 clones listed, 82% were seen once. Sequenced sample: PBMCs. The receptors were sampled from a girl aged 2-15 years in good health and CMV-seropositive. CDR3s include the opening cysteine and the closing phenylalanine or tryptophan.

TRBJ1-2 TRBV5-4 CASSLGQGATGGYTF
TRBJ2-7 TRBV27 CASSKRQAPIVRYEQYF
TRBJ2-2 TRBV5-1 CASSWDTPGELFF
TRBJ1-2 TRBV29-1 CSVDKGQGEANYGYTF
TRBJ2-7 TRBV7-3 CASSLEAGMVHEQYF
TRBJ2-7 TRBV4-1 CASSQPHRETYEQYF
TRBJ1-2 TRBV6-5 CASSQSPDRSYGYTF
TRBJ1-2 TRBV28 CASTNREGYTF
TRBJ1-4 TRBV28 CASGREKLFF
TRBJ1-5 TRBV6-1 CASSESPGANQPQHF
TRBJ2-7 TRBV5-4 CASSLAPGTNRLEQYF
TRBJ2-5 TRBV7-9 CASSPGVVSRQETQYF
TRBJ2-3 TRBV5-1 CASSLAREVDTQYF
TRBJ1-2 TRBV29-1 CSVRDRTVYGYTF
TRBJ2-5 TRBV5-1 CASSLSGRMETQYF
- TRBV30 CAWSAGLYEQYF
TRBJ2-6 TRBV7-9 CASSPQASGANVLTF